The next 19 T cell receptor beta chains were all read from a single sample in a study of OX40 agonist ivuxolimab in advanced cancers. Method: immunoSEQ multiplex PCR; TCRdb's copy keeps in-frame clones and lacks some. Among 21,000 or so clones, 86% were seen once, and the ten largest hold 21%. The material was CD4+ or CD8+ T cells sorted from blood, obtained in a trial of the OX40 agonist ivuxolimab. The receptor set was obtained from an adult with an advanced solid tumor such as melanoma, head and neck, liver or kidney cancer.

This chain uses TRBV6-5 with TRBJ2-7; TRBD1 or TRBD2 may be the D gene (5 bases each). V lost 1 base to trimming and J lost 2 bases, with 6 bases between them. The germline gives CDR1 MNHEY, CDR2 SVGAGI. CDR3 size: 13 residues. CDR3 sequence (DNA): TGTGCCAGCAGTTACTTGGGGGCCTACGAGCAGTACTTC. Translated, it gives CASSYLGAYEQYF.

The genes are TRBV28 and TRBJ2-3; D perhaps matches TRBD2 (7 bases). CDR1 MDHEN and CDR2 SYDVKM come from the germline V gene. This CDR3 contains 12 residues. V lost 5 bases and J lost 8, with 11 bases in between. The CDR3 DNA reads TGTGCCAGCAGTGGGGGGGCGGGTACGCAGTATTTT. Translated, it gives CASSGGAGTQYF. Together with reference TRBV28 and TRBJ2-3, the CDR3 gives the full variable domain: DVKVTQSSRYLVKRTGEKVFLECVQDMDHENMFWYRQDPGLGLRLIYFSYDVKMKEKGDIPEGYSVSREKKERFSLILESASTNQTSMYLCASSGGAGTQYFGPGTRLTVL.

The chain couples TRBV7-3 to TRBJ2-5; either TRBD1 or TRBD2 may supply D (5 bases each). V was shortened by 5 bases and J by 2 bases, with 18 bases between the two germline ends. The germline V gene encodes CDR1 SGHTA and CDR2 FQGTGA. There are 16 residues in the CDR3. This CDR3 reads CASSPGTTGNQETQYF. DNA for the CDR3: TGTGCCAGCAGCCCCGGGACCACAGGAAATCAAGAGACCCAGTACTTC.

The CDR3 nucleotides read TGCGCCAGCAGCTTGGGGGATACCGGAAGCAATCAGCCCCAGCATTTT. It encodes CASSLGDTGSNQPQHF. The genes are TRBV5-1 and TRBJ1-5; no definite D call. Trimming took off 0 bases at V and 1 base at J, with 11 bases between the two ends. CDR3 length: 16 residues. Germline V CDR1 and CDR2: SGHRS, YFSETQ.

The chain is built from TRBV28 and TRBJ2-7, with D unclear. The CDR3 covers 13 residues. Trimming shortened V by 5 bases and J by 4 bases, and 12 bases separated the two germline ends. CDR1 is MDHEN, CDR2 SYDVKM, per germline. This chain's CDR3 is CASSRSPSYEQYF. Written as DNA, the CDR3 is TGTGCCAGCAGTCGGTCACCCTCGTACGAGCAGTACTTC.

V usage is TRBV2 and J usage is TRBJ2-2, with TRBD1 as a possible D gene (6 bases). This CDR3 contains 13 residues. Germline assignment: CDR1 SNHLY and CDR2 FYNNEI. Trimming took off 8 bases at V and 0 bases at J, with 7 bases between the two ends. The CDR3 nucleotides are TGTGCCAGCGGGACATCGAACACCGGGGAGCTGTTTTTT. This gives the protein CASGTSNTGELFF. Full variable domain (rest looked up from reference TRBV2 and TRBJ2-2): EPEVTQTPSHQVTQMGQEVILRCVPISNHLYFYWYRQILGQKVEFLVSFYNNEISEKSEIFDDQFSVERPDGSNFTLKIRSTKLEDSAMYFCASGTSNTGELFFGEGSRLTVL.

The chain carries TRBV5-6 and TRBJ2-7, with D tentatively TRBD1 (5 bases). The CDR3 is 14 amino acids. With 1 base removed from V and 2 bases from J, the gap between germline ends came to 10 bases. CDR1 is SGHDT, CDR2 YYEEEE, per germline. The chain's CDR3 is CASSLNRITYEQYF. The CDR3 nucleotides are TGTGCCAGCAGCTTGAACAGGATTACCTACGAGCAGTACTTC.

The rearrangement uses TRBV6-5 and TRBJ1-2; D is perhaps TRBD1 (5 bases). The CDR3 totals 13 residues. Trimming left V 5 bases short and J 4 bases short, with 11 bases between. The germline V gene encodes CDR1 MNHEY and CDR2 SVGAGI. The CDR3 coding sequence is TGTGCCAGCAGTCGCCAGGGACCCTATGGCTACACCTTC. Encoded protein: CASSRQGPYGYTF.

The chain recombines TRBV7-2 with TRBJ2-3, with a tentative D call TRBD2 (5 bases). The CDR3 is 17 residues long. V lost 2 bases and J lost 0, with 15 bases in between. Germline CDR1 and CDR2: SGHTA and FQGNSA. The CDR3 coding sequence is TGTGCCAGCAGCTTACCGAGGACGGGGTTAAGCACAGATACGCAGTATTTT. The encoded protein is CASSLPRTGLSTDTQYF.

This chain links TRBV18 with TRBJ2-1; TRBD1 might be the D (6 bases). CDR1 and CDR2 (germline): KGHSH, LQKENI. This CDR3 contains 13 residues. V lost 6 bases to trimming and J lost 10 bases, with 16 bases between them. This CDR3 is CASSPGQFPEQFF. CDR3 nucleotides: TGTGCCAGCTCCCCCGGACAGTTTCCGGAGCAGTTCTTC.

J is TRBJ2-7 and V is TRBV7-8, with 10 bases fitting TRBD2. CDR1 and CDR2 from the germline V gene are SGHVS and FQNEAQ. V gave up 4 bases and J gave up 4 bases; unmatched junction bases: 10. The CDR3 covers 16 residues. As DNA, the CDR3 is TGTGCCAGCAGCTCTACTTCAGCGGGAGGGCCATACGAGCAGTACTTC. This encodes CASSSTSAGGPYEQYF.

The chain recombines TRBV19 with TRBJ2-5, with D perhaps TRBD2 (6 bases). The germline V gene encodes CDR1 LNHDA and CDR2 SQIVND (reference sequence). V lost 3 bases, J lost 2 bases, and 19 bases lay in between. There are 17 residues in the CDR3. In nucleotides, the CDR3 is TGTGCCAGTAGTATTCTTTTTAGCGGAGGGTGGCAAGAGACCCAGTACTTC. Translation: CASSILFSGGWQETQYF.

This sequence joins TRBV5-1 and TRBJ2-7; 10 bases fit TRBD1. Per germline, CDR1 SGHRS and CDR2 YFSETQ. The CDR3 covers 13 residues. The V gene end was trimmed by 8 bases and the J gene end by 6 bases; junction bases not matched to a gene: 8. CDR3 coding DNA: TGCGCCAGTGGGACAGGGGCTAGGGTCGAGCAGTACTTC. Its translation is CASGTGARVEQYF.

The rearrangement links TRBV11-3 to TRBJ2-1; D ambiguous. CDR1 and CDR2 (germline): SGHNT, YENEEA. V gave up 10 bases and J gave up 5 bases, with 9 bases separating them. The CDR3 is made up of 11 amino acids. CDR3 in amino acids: CAKGLHNEQFF. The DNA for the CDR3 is TGTGCCAAGGGCCTACACAATGAGCAGTTCTTC.

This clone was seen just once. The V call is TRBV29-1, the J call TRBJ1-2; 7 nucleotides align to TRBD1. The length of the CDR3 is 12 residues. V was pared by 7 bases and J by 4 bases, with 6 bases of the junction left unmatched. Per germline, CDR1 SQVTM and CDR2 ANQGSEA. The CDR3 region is CSAKTGLYGYTF. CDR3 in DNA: TGCAGCGCCAAGACAGGGCTCTATGGCTACACCTTC. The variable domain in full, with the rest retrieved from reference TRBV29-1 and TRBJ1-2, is SAVISQKPSRDICQRGTSLTIQCQVDSQVTMMFWYRQQPGQSLTLIATANQGSEATYESGFVIDKFPISRPNLTFSTLTVSNMSPEDSSIYLCSAKTGLYGYTFGSGTRLTVV.

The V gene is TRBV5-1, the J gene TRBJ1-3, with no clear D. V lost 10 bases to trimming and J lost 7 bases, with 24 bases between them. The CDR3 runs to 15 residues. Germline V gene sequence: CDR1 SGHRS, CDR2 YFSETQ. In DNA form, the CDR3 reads TGCGCCGGAAGGCGTCGCCGAGGCCGCCCGAACACCATATATTTT. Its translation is CAGRRRRGRPNTIYF.

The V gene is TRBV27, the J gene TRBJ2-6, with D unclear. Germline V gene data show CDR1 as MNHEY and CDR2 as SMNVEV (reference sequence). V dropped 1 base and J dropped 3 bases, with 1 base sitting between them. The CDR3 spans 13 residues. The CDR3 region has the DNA TGTGCCAGCAGTTTATTTGGGGCCAACGTCCTGACTTTC. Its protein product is CASSLFGANVLTF.

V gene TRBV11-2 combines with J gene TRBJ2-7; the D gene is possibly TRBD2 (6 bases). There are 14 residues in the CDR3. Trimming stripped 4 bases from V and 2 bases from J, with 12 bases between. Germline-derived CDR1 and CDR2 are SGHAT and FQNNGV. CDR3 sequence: CASSYDAGTYEQYF. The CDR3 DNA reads TGTGCCAGCAGCTACGACGCGGGGACCTACGAGCAGTACTTC.

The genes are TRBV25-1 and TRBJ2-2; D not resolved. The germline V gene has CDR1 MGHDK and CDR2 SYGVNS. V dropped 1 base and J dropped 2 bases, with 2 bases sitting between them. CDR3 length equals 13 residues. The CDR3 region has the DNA TGTGCCAGCAGTGAATTCAACACCGGGGAGCTGTTTTTT. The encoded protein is CASSEFNTGELFF.